This T cell receptor beta chain is from a study of shared clonotypes between healthy human individuals. Study results and limitations: Limitation of the genetic and exposure-history diversity represented came from the few donors.

Notes on this clone: The antigen is undetermined.

The V gene's germline CDR1 is MGHRA and CDR2 YSYEKL. The trim removed 4 bases at V and 3 bases at J, leaving 10 bases unmatched. The CDR3 is 17 amino acids. An approximately 180 ng quantity of DNA, some 30,000 T cell genomes, went into the sorted-subset replicate PCRs. Assay: immunoSEQ multiplex PCR; the TCRdb copy retains only in-frame clones and omits some. The sample includes fewer than 1.8 million clones, approximately 98.5% of them seen just once. The sample taken for sequencing was naive CD4+ T cells sorted from blood. Regarding subset: CD45RA+ positively selected. The origin of this receptor is a man aged 25 to 45 in good health. The chain has TRBV4-1 and TRBJ2-1; 9 bases fit TRBD2. The DNA of the CDR3 is TGCGCCAGCAGCCTGATAGCGGGAGCGCGGGACTACAATGAGCAGTTCTTC. Its protein is CASSLIAGARDYNEQFF.